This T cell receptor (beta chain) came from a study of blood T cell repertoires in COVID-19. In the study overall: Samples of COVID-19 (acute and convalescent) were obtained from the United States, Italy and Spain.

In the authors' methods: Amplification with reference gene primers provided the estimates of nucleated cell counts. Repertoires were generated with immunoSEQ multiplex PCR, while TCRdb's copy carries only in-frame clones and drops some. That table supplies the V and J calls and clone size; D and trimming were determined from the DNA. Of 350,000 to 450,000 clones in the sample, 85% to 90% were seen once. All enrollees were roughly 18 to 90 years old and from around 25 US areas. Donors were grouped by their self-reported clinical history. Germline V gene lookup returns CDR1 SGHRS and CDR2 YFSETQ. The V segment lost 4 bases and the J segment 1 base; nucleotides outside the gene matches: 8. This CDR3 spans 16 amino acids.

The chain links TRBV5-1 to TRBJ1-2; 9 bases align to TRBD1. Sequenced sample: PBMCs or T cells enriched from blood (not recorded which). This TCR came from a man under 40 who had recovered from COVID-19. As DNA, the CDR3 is TGCGCCAGCAGCCCAGCGACAGGGGGAGGTAACTATGGCTACACCTTC. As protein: CASSPATGGGNYGYTF.